The present TCR beta chain was sequenced within a study of cytomegalovirus exposure and HLA in healthy donors. Study outcomes and limitations: Across all donors, roughly uniform sequencing depth was an assumption of the presence/absence analyses.

This PCR relied on a set of 60 Vbeta primers and 13 Jbeta primers. This table comes from immunoSEQ multiplex PCR, and its TCRdb copy is limited to in-frame clones, with some not included. The table lists roughly 130,000 clones, around 90% of them singletons, with about 0.51% in the top ten. A note on this clone: The antigen is unknown.

The sequence derives from a woman between 40 and 55 years old in good health and CMV-seronegative. Sequenced sample: PBMCs.

CDR3 in DNA: TGTGCCAGCAGTGTCACAGGGGGTAATGAAAAACTGTTTTTT. Its translation is CASSVTGGNEKLFF. The gene calls are TRBV6-6 and TRBJ1-4; 8 nucleotides line up with TRBD1. Germline CDR1 reads MNHNY; CDR2 reads SVGAGI (reference sequence). With V trimmed by 5 bases and J by 4 bases, 3 bases remained unmatched. This CDR3 is 14 amino acids long.